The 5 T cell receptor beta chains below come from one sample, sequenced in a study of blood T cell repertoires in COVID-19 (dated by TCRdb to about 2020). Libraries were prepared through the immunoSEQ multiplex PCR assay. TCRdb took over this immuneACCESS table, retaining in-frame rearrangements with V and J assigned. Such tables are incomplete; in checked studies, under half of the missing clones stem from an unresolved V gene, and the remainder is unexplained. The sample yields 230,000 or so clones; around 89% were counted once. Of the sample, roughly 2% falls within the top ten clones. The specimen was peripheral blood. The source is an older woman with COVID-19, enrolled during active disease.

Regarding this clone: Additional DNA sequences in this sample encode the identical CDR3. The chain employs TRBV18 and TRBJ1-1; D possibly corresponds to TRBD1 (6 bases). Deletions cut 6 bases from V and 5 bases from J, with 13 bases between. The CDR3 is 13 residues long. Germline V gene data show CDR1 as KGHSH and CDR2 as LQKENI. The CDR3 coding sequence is TGTGCCAGCTCTCCAACAGGGAGTACTGAAGCTTTCTTT. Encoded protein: CASSPTGSTEAFF.

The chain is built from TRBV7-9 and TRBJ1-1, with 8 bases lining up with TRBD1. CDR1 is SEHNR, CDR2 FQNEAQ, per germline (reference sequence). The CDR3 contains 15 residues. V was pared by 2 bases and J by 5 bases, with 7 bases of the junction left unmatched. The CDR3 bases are TGTGCCAGCAGCTTACAGGACAGGGTGGGGACTGAAGCTTTCTTT. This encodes CASSLQDRVGTEAFF.

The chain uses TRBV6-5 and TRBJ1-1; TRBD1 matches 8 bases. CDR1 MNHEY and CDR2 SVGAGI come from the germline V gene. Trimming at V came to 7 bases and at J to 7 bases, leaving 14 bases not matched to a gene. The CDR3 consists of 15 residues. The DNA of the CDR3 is TGTGCCAGCAATATGGACAGGGTGGGGCCAAATGAAGCTTTCTTT. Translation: CASNMDRVGPNEAFF.

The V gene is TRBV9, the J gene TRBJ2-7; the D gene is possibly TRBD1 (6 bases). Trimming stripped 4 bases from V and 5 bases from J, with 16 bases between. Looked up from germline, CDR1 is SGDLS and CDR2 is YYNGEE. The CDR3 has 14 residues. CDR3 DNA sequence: TGTGCCAGCAGCCCAACAGGGAGTCGGGACGAGCAGTACTTC. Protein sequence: CASSPTGSRDEQYF.

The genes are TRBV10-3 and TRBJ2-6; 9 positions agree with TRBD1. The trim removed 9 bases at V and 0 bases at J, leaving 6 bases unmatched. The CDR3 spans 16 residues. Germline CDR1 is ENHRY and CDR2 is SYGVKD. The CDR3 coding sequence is TGTGCCATAGGACAGGGGCTAAGCTCTGGGGCCAACGTCCTGACTTTC. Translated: CAIGQGLSSGANVLTF.